This paragraph covers one T cell receptor beta chain sequence. This sample stems from a study of technical replicates of blood from a handful of donors. Clones were sequenced by immunoSEQ multiplex PCR, and TCRdb holds only the in-frame ones, with some missing. The sample gives about 98,000 clones, around 95% of which show up once; 0.23% is in the top ten. Trimming cost V 4 bases and J 7 bases, with 11 bases left between them. The CDR3 contains 13 residues. CDR1 is SEHNR, CDR2 FQNEAQ, per germline (reference sequence). Material: T cells isolated from PBMCs. This clonotype originated in a human donor in good health. The rearrangement joins TRBV7-9 to TRBJ1-5; no definite D call. DNA of the CDR3: TGTGCCAGCAGCTCGGAGACGGGACAGCCCCAGCATTTT. Translated, it gives CASSSETGQPQHF. The entire variable domain, with the rest obtained from reference TRBV7-9 and TRBJ1-5, is as follows: DTGVSQNPRHKITKRGQNVTFRCDPISEHNRLYWYRQTLGQGPEFLTYFQNEAQLEKSRLLSDRFSAERPKGSFSTLEIQRTEQGDSAMYLCASSSETGQPQHFGDGTRLSIL.